This record looks at one TCR beta chain sequence and its context. Profiling relied on immunoSEQ multiplex PCR, and the TCRdb table lists in-frame clones only, not all of them. This table has around 270,000 clones, about 80% appearing once. The data derive from a study of blood T cell repertoires in COVID-19. For the study at large: The analysed material was cDNA or gDNA that came from T cells, B-cell-depleted T cells, or PBMCs.

The V segment lost 4 bases and the J segment 4 bases; nucleotides outside the gene matches: 5. The germline gives CDR1 SNHLY, CDR2 FYNNEI. The CDR3 has 14 amino acids. V is TRBV2 and J is TRBJ2-7; 9 bases agree with TRBD2. Sequenced sample: peripheral blood. This clonotype was obtained from a person in their 70s with COVID-19, enrolled during active disease. CDR3 loop: CASSVAGVVYEQYF. The CDR3, as DNA: TGTGCCAGCAGTGTAGCGGGAGTGGTTTACGAGCAGTACTTC.